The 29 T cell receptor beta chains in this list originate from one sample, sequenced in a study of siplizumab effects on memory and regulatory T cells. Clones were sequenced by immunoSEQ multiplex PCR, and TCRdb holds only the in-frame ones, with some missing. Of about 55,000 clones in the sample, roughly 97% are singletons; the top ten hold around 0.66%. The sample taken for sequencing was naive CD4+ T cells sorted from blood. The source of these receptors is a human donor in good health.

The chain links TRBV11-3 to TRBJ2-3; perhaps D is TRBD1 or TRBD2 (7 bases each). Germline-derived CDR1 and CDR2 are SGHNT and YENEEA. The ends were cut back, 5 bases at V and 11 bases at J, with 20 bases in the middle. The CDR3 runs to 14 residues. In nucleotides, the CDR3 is TGTGCCAGCAGCGGGCAGGGCAGGGGGAGGGGGCAGTATTTT. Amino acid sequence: CASSGQGRGRGQYF.

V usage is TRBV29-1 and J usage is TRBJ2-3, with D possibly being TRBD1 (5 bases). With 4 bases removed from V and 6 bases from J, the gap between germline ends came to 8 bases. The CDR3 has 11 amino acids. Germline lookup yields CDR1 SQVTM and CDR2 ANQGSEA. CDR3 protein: CSVAGLDTQYF. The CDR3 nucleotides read TGCAGCGTTGCAGGGTTGGATACGCAGTATTTT.

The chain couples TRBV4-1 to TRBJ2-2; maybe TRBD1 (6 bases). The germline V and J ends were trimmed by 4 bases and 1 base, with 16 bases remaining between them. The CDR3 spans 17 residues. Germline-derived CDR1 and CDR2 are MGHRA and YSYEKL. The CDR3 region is CASSPEGRGRNTGELFF. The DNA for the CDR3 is TGCGCCAGCAGCCCTGAGGGTAGGGGGAGGAACACCGGGGAGCTGTTTTTT.

CDR3 bases: TGTGCCAGCAGTTTATCTTCTGGCAATGAGCAGTTCTTC. Translation: CASSLSSGNEQFF. The rearrangement links TRBV28 to TRBJ2-1; D is unresolved. V was trimmed by 1 base and J by 6 bases, leaving 7 bases between them. Per germline, CDR1 MDHEN and CDR2 SYDVKM. The CDR3 contains 13 residues.

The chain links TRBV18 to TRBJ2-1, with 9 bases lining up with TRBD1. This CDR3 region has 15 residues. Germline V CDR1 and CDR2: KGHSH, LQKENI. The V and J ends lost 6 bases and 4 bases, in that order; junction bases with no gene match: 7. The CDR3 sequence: CASSLGQGNYNEQFF. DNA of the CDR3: TGTGCCAGCTCCCTCGGACAGGGGAATTACAATGAGCAGTTCTTC. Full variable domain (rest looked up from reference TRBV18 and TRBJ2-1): NAGVMQNPRHLVRRRGQEARLRCSPMKGHSHVYWYRQLPEEGLKFMVYLQKENIIDESGMPKERFSAEFPKEGPSILRIQQVVRGDSAAYFCASSLGQGNYNEQFFGPGTRLTVL.

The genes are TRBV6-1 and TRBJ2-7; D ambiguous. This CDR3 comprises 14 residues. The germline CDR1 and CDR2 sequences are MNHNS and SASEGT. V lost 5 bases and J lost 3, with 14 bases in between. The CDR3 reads CASSKNTPLYEQYF. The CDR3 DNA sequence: TGTGCCAGCAGTAAGAACACCCCCCTCTACGAGCAGTACTTC.

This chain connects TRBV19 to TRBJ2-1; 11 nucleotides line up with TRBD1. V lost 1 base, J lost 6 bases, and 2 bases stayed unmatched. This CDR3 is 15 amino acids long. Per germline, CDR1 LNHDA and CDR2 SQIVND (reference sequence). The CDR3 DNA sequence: TGTGCCAGTAGTATAGTTGGGACAGGGGGCAATGAGCAGTTCTTC. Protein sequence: CASSIVGTGGNEQFF. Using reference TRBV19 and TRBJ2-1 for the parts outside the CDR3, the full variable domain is DGGITQSPKYLFRKEGQNVTLSCEQNLNHDAMYWYRQDPGQGLRLIYYSQIVNDFQKGDIAEGYSVSREKKESFPLTVTSAQKNPTAFYLCASSIVGTGGNEQFFGPGTRLTVL.

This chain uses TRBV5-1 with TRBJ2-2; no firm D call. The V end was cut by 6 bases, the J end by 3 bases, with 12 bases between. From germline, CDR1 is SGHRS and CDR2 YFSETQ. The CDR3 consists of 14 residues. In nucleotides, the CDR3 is TGCGCCAGCAATCCGGAAAGGGACACCGGGGAGCTGTTTTTT. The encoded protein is CASNPERDTGELFF.

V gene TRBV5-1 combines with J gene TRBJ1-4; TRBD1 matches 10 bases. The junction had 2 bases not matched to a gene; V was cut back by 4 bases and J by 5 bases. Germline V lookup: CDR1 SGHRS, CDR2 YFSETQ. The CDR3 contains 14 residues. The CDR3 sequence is CASSGDRGNEKLFF. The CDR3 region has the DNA TGCGCCAGCAGCGGGGACAGGGGCAATGAAAAACTGTTTTTT.

The chain's CDR3 is CAWSPTLDRVNSPLHF. The CDR3 DNA sequence: TGTGCCTGGTCCCCCACCCTGGACAGGGTTAATTCACCCCTCCACTTT. This sequence joins TRBV30 and TRBJ1-6; 8 bases agree with TRBD1. V gave up 5 bases and J gave up 6 bases; unmatched junction bases: 12. Germline CDR1 GTSNPN, CDR2 SVGIG (reference sequence). This CDR3 spans 16 amino acids.

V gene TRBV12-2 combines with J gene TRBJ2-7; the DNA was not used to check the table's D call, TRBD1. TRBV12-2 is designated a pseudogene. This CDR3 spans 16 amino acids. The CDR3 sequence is CASPLSQSWHYYEQYF. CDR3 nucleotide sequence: TGTGCAAGTCCCCTCTCCCAATCATGGCATTACTACGAGCAGTACTTC.

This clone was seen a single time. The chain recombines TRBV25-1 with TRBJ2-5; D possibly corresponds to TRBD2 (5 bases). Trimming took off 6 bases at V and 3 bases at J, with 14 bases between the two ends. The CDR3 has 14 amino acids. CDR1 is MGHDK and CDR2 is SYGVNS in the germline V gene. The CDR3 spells CASRASPGEETQYF. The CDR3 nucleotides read TGTGCCAGCAGAGCCTCACCCGGGGAAGAGACCCAGTACTTC.

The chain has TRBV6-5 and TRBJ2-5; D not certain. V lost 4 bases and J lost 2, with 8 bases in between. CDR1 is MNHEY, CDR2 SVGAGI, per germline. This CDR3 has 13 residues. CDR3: CASSFSAQETQYF. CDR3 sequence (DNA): TGTGCCAGCAGTTTTTCAGCACAAGAGACCCAGTACTTC.

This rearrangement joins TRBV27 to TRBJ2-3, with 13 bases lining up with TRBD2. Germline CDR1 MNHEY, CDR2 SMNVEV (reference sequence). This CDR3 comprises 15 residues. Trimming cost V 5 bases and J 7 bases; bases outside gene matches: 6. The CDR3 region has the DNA TGTGCCAGCAGTGCCGGACTAGCGGGAGCCCATACGCAGTATTTT. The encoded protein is CASSAGLAGAHTQYF.

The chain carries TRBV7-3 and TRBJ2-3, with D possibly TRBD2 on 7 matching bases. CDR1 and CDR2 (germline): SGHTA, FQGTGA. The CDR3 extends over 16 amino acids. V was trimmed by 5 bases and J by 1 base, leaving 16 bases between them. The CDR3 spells CASSPTGGGGTDTQYF. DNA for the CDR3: TGTGCCAGCAGCCCGACAGGCGGGGGCGGCACAGATACGCAGTATTTT.

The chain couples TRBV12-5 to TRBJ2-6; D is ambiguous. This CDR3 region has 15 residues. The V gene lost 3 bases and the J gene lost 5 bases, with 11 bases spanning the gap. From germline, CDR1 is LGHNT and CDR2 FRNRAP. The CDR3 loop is CASGFSGSWANVLTF. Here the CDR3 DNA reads TGTGCTAGTGGTTTCTCGGGTTCCTGGGCCAACGTCCTGACTTTC. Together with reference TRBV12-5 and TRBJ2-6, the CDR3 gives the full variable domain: DARVTQTPRHKVTEMGQEVTMRCQPILGHNTVFWYRQTMMQGLELLAYFRNRAPLDDSGMPKDRFSAEMPDATLATLKIQPSEPRDSAVYFCASGFSGSWANVLTFGAGSRLTVL.

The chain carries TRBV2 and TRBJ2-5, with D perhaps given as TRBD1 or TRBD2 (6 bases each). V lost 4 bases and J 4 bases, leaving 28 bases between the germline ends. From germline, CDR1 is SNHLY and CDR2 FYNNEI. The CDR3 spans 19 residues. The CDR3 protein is CASSGRMGLASRGGETQYF. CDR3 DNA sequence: TGTGCCAGCAGTGGCCGCATGGGGCTAGCGTCGAGAGGGGGAGAGACCCAGTACTTC.

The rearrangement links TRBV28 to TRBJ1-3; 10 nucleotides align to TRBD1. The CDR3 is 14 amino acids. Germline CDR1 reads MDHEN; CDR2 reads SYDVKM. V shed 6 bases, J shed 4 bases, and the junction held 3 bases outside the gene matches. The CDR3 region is CASRDRGVGNTIYF. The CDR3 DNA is TGTGCCAGCAGGGACAGGGGGGTCGGAAACACCATATATTTT.

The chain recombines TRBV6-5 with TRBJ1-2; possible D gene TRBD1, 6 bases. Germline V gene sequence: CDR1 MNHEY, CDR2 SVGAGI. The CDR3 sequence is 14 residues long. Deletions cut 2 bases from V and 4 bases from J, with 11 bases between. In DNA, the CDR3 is TGTGCCAGCAGTTACGACAGGATTAGCTATGGCTACACCTTC. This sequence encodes CASSYDRISYGYTF.

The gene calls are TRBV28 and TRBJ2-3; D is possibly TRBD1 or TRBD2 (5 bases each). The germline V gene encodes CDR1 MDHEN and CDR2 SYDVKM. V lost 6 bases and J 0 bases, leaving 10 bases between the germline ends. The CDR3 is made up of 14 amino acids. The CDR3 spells CASSPRDSTDTQYF. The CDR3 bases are TGTGCCAGCAGCCCGAGGGACAGCACAGATACGCAGTATTTT.

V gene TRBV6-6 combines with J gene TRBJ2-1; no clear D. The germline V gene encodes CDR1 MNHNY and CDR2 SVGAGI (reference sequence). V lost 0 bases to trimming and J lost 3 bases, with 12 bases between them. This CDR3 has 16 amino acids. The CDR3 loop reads CASSYSDGPVYNEQFF. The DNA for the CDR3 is TGTGCCAGCAGTTACTCGGACGGGCCTGTCTACAATGAGCAGTTCTTC.

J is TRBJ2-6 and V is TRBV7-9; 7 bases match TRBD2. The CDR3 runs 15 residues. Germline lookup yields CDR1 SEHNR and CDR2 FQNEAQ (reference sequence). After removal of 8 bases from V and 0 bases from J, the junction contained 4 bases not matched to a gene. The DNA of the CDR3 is TGTGCCAGCTCGGGGGGTCACTCTGGGGCCAACGTCCTGACTTTC. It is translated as CASSGGHSGANVLTF. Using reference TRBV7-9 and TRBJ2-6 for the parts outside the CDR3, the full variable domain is DTGVSQNPRHKITKRGQNVTFRCDPISEHNRLYWYRQTLGQGPEFLTYFQNEAQLEKSRLLSDRFSAERPKGSFSTLEIQRTEQGDSAMYLCASSGGHSGANVLTFGAGSRLTVL.

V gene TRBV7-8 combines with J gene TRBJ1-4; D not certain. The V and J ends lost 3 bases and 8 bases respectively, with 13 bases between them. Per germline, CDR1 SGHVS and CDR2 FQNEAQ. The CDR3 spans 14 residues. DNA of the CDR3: TGTGCCAGCAGCTTTTTCGAGCGTCGGGAAAAACTGTTTTTT. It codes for CASSFFERREKLFF. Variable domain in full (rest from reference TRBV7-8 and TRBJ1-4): GAGVSQSPRYKVAKRGQDVALRCDPISGHVSLFWYQQALGQGPEFLTYFQNEAQLDKSGLPSDRFFAERPEGSVSTLKIQRTQQEDSAVYLCASSFFERREKLFFGSGTQLSVL.

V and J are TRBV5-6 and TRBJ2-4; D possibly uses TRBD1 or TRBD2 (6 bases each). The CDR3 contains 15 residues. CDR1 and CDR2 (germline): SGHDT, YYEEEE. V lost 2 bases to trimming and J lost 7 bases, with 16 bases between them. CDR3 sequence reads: CASSLGGSLTNIQYF. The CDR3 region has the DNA TGTGCCAGCAGCTTAGGGGGGTCCCTTACTAACATTCAGTACTTC.

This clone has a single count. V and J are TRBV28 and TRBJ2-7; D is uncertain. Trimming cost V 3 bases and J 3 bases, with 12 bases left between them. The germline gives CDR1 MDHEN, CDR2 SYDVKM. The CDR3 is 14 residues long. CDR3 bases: TGTGCCAGCAGTTTTTGGCAGGCCAACTACGAGCAGTACTTC. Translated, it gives CASSFWQANYEQYF.

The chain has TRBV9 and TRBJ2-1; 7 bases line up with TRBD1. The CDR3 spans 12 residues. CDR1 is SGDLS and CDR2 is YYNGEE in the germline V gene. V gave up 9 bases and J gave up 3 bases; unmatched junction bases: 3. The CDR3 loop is CATRQGYNEQFF. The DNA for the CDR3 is TGTGCCACCAGACAGGGCTACAATGAGCAGTTCTTC.

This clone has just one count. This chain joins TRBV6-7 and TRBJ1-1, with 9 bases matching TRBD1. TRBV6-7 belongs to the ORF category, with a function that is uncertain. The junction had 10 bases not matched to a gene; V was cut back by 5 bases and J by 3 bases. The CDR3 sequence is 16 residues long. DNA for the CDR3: TGTGCCAGCAGTGCCGGACAGGGGTCTTCTTACACTGAAGCTTTCTTT. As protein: CASSAGQGSSYTEAFF.

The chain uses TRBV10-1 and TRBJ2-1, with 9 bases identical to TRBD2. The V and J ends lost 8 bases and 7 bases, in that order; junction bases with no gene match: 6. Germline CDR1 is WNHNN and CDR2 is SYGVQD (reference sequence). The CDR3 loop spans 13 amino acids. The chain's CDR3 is CASAGGAGNEQFF. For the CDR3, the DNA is TGCGCCAGCGCGGGGGGGGCTGGAAATGAGCAGTTCTTC.

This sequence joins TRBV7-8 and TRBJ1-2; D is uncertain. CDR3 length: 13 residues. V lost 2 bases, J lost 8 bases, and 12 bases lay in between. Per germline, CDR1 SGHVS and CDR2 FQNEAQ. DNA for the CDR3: TGTGCCAGCAGCTTAACAGACGAGGCGGGCTACACCTTC. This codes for CASSLTDEAGYTF.